This TCR beta chain derives from a study of T cells after yellow fever vaccination (dated by TCRdb to the late 2010s). At the level of the whole study: The SMART-Seq v4 Ultra Low Input RNA kit was used to prepare libraries from fractions with low cell numbers. Two healthy male donors, one aged 18 to 30 and one aged 30 to 40 years, were included in the cohort. Bulk TCR alpha and beta repertoires were sequenced longitudinally to track T-cell clones before and after primary and booster YFV17D yellow fever vaccination. Blood was collected at multiple timepoints before and after primary and secondary immunization, and bulk PBMC replicates and cell subsets were isolated. Points the paper makes about the study in general: Most clones expanded after primary vaccination were re-detected after the booster (almost 98% of CD4 and approximately 89% of CD8), suggesting broad memory maintenance. Because abundant contaminating clonotypes from the bulk population could be contained in FACS-sorted repertoires, computational filtering was required. A small share of clonotypes was detected in both CD4 and CD8 compartments, with the overlap likely arising from convergent recombination. Because the study included only two donors, the extent to which the findings can be generalized is limited. Compared with the primary T-cell response, the secondary T-cell response was faster but weaker, reaching its peak on day 5 rather than on day 15.

From V the trimming removes 5 bases and from J it removes 7 bases, while the gene matches leave 7 bases of the junction unaccounted for. CDR1 and CDR2 (MNHNS, SASEGT) derive from the germline V gene. From the cysteine up to the valine, the CDR3 has a length of 13 residues. This entry keeps only the CDR3 DNA: 39 bases, framed from base 1. TCR cDNA was synthesized by 5'RACE template switching, through which a universal primer site and unique molecular identifiers were introduced. Priming for cDNA synthesis came from both the TCR alpha and TCR beta constant segments. Libraries were amplified in two PCR steps, with sample barcodes and sequencing adapters added in the second step. Libraries were sequenced on Illumina HiSeq 2500 (2x100 bp) or NovaSeq (2x150 bp). The authors' pipeline ran thus. MIGEC was used to demultiplex reads and collapse the reads into UMI consensus sequences, and MiXCR was used for V(D)J alignment. Vaccine-responding clonotypes were identified with edgeR using replicate PBMC samples, with FDR below 0.01 and a log2 fold change above 5 up to day 15 being required. Bulk clonotypes were assigned CD4 or CD8 identity according to which sequenced CD4 or CD8 repertoire held them at higher abundance. Using fastp at Q25 and MiXCR, TCRdb reprocessed the public reads and kept productive beta chains. CDR3 protein sequences are deduplicated, and each keeps its most common genes and DNA. The V and J calls were not made by the authors but by TCRdb's processing. The sample contains 70,000 to 80,000 distinct CDR3 sequences, around 7.9% of them found a single time. Approximately 31% of the sample is held by the ten biggest clonotypes.

Reading the label with the study, this specimen's treatment or condition is: live attenuated yellow fever vaccine strain. A standard Ficoll-Paque protocol was used to isolate PBMCs from peripheral blood. Dynabeads CD4 and CD8 positive selection kits were used to isolate CD4 and CD8 T-cell fractions. RNA was extracted with TriZol from bulk PBMCs, CD4 and CD8 fractions, and dextramer-positive and dextramer-negative fractions. There are many counts of this clonotype. No antigen is known for it. No much larger clone is present one base from it, and per-base qualities are unavailable. This sequence was found in a man aged 18-30 years who received the YFV17D yellow fever vaccine. The sequence is built from TRBV6-1 and TRBJ2-7, with 8 junctional bases fitting TRBD1. This specimen was CD8+ T cells sorted from PBMCs, taken approximately 11 days after the first yellow fever vaccination. CDR3 sequence: CASSLGQGGEQYV. The DNA sequence follows: TGTGCCAGCAGTCTCGGACAGGGTGGGGAGCAGTACGTC.